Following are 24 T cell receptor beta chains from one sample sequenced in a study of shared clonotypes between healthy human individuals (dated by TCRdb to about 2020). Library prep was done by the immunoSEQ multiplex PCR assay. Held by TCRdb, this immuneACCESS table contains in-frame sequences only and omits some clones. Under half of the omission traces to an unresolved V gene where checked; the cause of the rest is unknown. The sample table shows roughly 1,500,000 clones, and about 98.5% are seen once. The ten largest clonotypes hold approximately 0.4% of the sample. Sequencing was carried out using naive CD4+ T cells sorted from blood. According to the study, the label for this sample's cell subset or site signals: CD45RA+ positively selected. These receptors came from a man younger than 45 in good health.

The CDR3 DNA follows: TGCGCCAGCAGGCGCAGGGGGGACAATGAGCAGTTCTTC. It specifies CASRRRGDNEQFF. The chain has TRBV5-1 and TRBJ2-1; maybe TRBD1 (7 bases). Germline values: CDR1 SGHRS, CDR2 YFSETQ. V gave up 5 bases and J gave up 5 bases, with 11 bases separating them. The CDR3 runs to 13 residues.

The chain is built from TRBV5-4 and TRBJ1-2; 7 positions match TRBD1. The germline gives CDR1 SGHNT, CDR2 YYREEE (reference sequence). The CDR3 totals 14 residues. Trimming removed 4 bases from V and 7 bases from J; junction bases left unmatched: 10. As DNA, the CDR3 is TGTGCCAGCAGCCCACAGGGGTTGCGTGGTGGCTACACCTTC. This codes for CASSPQGLRGGYTF.

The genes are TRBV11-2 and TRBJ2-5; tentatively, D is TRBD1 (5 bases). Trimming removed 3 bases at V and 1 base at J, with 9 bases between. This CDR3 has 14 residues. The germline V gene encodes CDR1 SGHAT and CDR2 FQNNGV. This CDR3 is CASSFRTTQETQYF. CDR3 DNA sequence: TGTGCCAGCAGCTTCCGGACAACCCAAGAGACCCAGTACTTC. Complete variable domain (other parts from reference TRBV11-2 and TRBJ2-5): EAGVAQSPRYKIIEKRQSVAFWCNPISGHATLYWYQQILGQGPKLLIQFQNNGVVDDSQLPKDRFSAERLKGVDSTLKIQPAKLEDSAVYLCASSFRTTQETQYFGPGTRLLVL.

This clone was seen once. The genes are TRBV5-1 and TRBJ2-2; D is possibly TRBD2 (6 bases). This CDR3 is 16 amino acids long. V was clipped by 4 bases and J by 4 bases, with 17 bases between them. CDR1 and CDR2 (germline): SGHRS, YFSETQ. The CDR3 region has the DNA TGCGCCAGCAGCGGTCGTGACCCCGGGAGCACCGGGGAGCTGTTTTTT. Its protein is CASSGRDPGSTGELFF.

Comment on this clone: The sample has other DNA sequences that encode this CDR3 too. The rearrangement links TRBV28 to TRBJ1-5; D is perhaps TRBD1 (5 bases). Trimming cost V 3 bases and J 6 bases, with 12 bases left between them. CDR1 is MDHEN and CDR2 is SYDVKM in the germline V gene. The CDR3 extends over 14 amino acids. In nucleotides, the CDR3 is TGTGCCAGCAGTTTTCGGGGGATGGGTCAGCCCCAGCATTTT. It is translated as CASSFRGMGQPQHF.

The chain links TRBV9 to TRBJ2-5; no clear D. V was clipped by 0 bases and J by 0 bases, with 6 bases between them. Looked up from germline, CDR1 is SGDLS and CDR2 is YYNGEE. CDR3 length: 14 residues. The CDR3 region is CASSVGLDQETQYF. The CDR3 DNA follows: TGTGCCAGCAGCGTAGGTCTAGACCAAGAGACCCAGTACTTC.

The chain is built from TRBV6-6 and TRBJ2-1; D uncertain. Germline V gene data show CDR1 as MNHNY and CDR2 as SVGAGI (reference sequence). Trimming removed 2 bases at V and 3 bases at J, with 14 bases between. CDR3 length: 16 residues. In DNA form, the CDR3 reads TGTGCCAGCAGTTACGGTTACCCCCTGAACTACAATGAGCAGTTCTTC. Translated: CASSYGYPLNYNEQFF.

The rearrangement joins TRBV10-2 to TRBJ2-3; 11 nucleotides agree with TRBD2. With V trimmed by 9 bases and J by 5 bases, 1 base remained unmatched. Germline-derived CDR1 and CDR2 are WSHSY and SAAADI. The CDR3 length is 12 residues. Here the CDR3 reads CASSGRGDTQYF. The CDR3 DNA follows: TGCGCCAGTAGCGGGAGGGGAGATACGCAGTATTTT.

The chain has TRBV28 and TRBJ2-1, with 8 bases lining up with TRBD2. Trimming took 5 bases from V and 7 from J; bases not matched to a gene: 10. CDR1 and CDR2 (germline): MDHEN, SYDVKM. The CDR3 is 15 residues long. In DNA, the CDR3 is TGTGCCAGCAGTCCTCGGGGGACTAGTGTGAATGAGCAGTTCTTC. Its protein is CASSPRGTSVNEQFF.

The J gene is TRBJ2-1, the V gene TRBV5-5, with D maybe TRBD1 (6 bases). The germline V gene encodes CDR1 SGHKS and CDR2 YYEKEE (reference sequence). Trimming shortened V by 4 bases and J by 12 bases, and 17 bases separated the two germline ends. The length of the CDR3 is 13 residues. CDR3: CASSLPQGKSQFF. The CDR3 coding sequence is TGTGCCAGCAGCCTCCCACAGGGAAAATCGCAGTTCTTC.

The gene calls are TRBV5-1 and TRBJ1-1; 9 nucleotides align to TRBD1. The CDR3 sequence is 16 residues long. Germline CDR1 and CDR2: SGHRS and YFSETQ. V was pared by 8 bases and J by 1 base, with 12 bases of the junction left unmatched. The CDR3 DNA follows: TGCGCCAGGAACAGGGGGCTCGTCCTACAGAACACTGAAGCTTTCTTT. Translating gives CARNRGLVLQNTEAFF.

The CDR3 sequence is CAISVAGRVDTQYF. The CDR3 DNA reads TGTGCCATCAGTGTAGCGGGACGTGTAGATACGCAGTATTTT. This chain links TRBV10-3 with TRBJ2-3, with 8 bases that match TRBD2. The CDR3 is 14 residues long. The V and J ends lost 4 bases and 5 bases, in that order; junction bases with no gene match: 5. Germline assignment: CDR1 ENHRY and CDR2 SYGVKD.

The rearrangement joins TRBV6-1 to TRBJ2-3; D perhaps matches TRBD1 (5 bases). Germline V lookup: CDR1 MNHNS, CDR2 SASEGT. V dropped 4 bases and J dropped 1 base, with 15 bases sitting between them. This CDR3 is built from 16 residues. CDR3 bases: TGTGCCAGCAGTGTCTCACAGGCCACCGGCACAGATACGCAGTATTTT. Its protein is CASSVSQATGTDTQYF.

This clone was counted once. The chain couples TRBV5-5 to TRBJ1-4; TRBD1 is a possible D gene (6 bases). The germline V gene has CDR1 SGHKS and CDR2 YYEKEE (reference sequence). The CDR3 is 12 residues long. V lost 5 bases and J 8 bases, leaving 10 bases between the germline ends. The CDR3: CASRAGVEKLFF. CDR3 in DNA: TGTGCCAGCAGGGCAGGGGTGGAAAAACTGTTTTTT.

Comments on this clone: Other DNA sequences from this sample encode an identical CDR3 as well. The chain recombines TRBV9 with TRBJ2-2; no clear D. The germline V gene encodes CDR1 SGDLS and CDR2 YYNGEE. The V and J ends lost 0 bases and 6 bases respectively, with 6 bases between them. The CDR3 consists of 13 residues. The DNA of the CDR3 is TGTGCCAGCAGCGTAGTGGGCTCCGGGGAGCTGTTTTTT. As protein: CASSVVGSGELFF.

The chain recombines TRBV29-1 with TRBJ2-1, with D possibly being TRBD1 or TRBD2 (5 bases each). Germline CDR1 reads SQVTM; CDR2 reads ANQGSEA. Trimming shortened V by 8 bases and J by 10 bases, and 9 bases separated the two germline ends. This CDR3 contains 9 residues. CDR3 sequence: CSHGDEQFF. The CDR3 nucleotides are TGCAGCCACGGGGACGAGCAGTTCTTC.

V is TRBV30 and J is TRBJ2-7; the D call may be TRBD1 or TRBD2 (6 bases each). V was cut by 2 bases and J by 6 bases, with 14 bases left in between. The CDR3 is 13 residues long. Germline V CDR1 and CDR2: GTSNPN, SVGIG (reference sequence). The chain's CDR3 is CAWSKSGALEQYF. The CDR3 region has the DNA TGTGCCTGGAGTAAGTCGGGGGCTCTCGAGCAGTACTTC.

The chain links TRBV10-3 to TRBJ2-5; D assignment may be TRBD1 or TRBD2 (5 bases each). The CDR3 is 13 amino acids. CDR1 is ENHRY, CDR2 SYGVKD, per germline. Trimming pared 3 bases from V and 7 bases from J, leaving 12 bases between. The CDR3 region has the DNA TGTGCCATCAGTGATACCGGGACGACGACCCAGTACTTC. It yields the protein CAISDTGTTTQYF.

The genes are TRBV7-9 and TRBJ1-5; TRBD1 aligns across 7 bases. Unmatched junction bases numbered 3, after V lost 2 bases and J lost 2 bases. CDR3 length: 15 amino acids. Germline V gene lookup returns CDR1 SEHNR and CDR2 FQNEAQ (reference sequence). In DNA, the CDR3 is TGTGCCAGCAGCTTAATTGGACAGGGCAATCAGCCCCAGCATTTT. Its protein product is CASSLIGQGNQPQHF.

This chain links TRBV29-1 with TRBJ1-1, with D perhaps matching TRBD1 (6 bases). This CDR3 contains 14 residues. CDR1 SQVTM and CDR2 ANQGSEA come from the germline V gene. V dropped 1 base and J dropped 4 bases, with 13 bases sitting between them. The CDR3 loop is CSVEGRQVGTEAFF. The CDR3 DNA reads TGCAGCGTTGAAGGACGACAGGTCGGCACTGAAGCTTTCTTT.

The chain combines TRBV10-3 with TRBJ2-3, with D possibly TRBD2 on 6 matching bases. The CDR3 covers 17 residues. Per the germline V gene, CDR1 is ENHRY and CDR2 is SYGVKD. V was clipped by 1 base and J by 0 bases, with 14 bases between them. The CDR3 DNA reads TGTGCCATCAGTGAGTTCGGAGTCCGGGGGAGCACAGATACGCAGTATTTT. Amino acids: CAISEFGVRGSTDTQYF.

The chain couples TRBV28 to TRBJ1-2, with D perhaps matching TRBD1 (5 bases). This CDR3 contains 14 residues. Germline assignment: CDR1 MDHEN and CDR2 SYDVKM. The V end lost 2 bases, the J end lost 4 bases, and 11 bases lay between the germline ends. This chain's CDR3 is CASSLAARGYGYTF. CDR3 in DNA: TGTGCCAGCAGTTTAGCGGCGAGGGGCTATGGCTACACCTTC.

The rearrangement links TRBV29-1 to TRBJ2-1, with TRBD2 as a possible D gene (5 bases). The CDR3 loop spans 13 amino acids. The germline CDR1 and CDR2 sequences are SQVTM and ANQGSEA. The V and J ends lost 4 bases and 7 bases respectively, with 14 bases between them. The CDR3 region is CSVATGLINEQFF. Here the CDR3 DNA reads TGCAGCGTTGCTACCGGACTGATTAATGAGCAGTTCTTC.

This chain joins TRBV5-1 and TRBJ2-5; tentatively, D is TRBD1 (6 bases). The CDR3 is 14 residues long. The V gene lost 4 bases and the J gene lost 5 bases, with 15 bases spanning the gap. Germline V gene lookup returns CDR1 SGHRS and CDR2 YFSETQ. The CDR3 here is CASSQHGRGETQYF. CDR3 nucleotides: TGCGCCAGCAGCCAACATGGAAGGGGGGAGACCCAGTACTTC.